This TCR beta chain originates from a study of human T cells and chemical hapten exposure. Whole-study context: Epicutaneous patch tests delivered 0.01% DPC to the upper back, with evaluation at 6 days.

Time point specified: patch test 2, 6 weeks after DPC sensitization. As for treatment: therapeutic diphenylcyclopropenone sensitization with weekly scalp DPC. This clonotype was seen at least ten times. TCRdb re-called the RACE reads through MiXCR, storing one row per CDR3 protein. This table has tens of thousands of distinct CDR3 sequences, roughly 10% appearing once. The germline gives CDR1 MNHNY, CDR2 SVGAGI (reference sequence). V gave up 5 bases and J gave up 10 bases, with 12 bases separating them. CDR3 length: 12 residues. The chain links TRBV6-6 to TRBJ1-5; D remains ambiguous. The clonotype was recovered from a woman aged 30 to 39 with alopecia areata. Some clones in this sample may be carry-over from other donors' samples. The material was whole blood, obtained in connection with sensitization to the hapten diphenylcyclopropenone (DPC). CDR3: CASSVPPGPQHF. DNA for the CDR3: TGTGCCAGCAGTGTCCCACCGGGTCCCCAGCATTTT.